The 20 T cell receptor beta chains in this list originate from one sample, sequenced in a study of shared clonotypes between healthy human individuals. CD45RO-negative, CCR7-selected cells formed the naive CD8 fraction, which excluded terminally differentiated effector memory CD45RA+ cells. Repertoires were generated with immunoSEQ multiplex PCR, while TCRdb's copy carries only in-frame clones and drops some. The top ten hold about 0.12% of the sample, which has about 610,000 clones, about 95% seen once. The sequenced sample was naive CD8+ T cells sorted from blood. These receptors were collected from a woman aged 25 to 39 in good health.

The chain links TRBV15 to TRBJ2-3; perhaps D is TRBD1 or TRBD2 (5 bases each). Germline CDR1 LNHNV, CDR2 YYDKDF (reference sequence). CDR3 length: 14 amino acids. V lost 3 bases, J lost 4 bases, and 11 bases lay in between. The CDR3 nucleotides are TGTGCCACCAGCAGTAGTCGGGGCGCAGATACGCAGTATTTT. It is translated as CATSSSRGADTQYF.

This chain joins TRBV6-5 and TRBJ2-7; D call uncertain. CDR3 length: 16 residues. Germline V gives CDR1 MNHEY, CDR2 SVGAGI. V lost 0 bases, J lost 3 bases, and 15 bases lay in between. The CDR3 protein is CASSYSSMTLSYEQYF. The CDR3 DNA is TGTGCCAGCAGTTACTCGTCCATGACACTCAGCTACGAGCAGTACTTC.

V gene TRBV4-1 combines with J gene TRBJ2-1, with a tentative D call TRBD1 (5 bases). V lost 1 base and J 3 bases, leaving 16 bases between the germline ends. Germline V gene data show CDR1 as MGHRA and CDR2 as YSYEKL. The CDR3 is made up of 17 amino acids. CDR3 in amino acids: CASSQVGGAVGYNEQFF. CDR3 coding DNA: TGCGCCAGCAGCCAAGTAGGTGGGGCGGTCGGCTACAATGAGCAGTTCTTC.

J is TRBJ2-2 and V is TRBV7-9; D remains ambiguous. This CDR3 comprises 11 residues. Germline-derived CDR1 and CDR2 are SEHNR and FQNEAQ (reference sequence). V lost 9 bases, J lost 7 bases, and 9 bases lay in between. The CDR3 DNA reads TGTGCCAGTTCTGGGGACGGGGAGCTGTTTTTT. It is translated as CASSGDGELFF.

The chain has TRBV9 and TRBJ2-7; no clear D. V lost 0 bases and J 0 bases, leaving 10 bases between the germline ends. The CDR3 sequence is 15 residues long. Per germline, CDR1 SGDLS and CDR2 YYNGEE. The CDR3 bases are TGTGCCAGCAGCGTAGGTAGCAGTACCTCCTACGAGCAGTACTTC. This codes for CASSVGSSTSYEQYF. Full variable domain (outside the CDR3, taken from reference TRBV9 and TRBJ2-7): DSGVTQTPKHLITATGQRVTLRCSPRSGDLSVYWYQQSLDQGLQFLIQYYNGEERAKGNILERFSAQQFPDLHSELNLSSLELGDSALYFCASSVGSSTSYEQYFGPGTRLTVT.

The chain combines TRBV5-8 with TRBJ1-1, with no clear D. Germline CDR1 SGHTS, CDR2 YDEGEE. Between the trimmed V and J ends, which lost 7 bases and 0 bases, there was a span of 10 bases. The CDR3 totals 13 residues. Here the CDR3 reads CASYGPLNTEAFF. The CDR3 DNA reads as TGTGCCAGCTACGGACCCTTGAACACTGAAGCTTTCTTT. The variable domain in full, with the rest retrieved from reference TRBV5-8 and TRBJ1-1, is EAGVTQSPTHLIKTRGQQATLRCSPISGHTSVYWYQQALGLGLQFLLWYDEGEERNRGNFPPRFSGRQFPNYSSELNVNALELEDSALYLCASYGPLNTEAFFGQGTRLTVV.

The CDR3 DNA follows: TGTGCCAGCAGCTTTTGGGAGGCTCAGATGAACACTGAAGCTTTCTTT. Its protein product is CASSFWEAQMNTEAFF. The rearrangement links TRBV11-2 to TRBJ1-1, with D uncertain. V lost 3 bases and J 0 bases, leaving 14 bases between the germline ends. The length of the CDR3 is 16 residues. Germline V lookup: CDR1 SGHAT, CDR2 FQNNGV.

The chain has TRBV28 and TRBJ1-4; D is perhaps TRBD1 (5 bases). Trimming pared 2 bases from V and 13 bases from J, leaving 8 bases between. CDR3 length: 11 residues. Germline CDR1 reads MDHEN; CDR2 reads SYDVKM. CDR3 DNA: TGTGCCAGCAGTTTAAGGGGTAGACTGTTTTTT. This translates into CASSLRGRLFF. The full variable domain, in which reference TRBV28 and TRBJ1-4 provide the parts outside the CDR3, is DVKVTQSSRYLVKRTGEKVFLECVQDMDHENMFWYRQDPGLGLRLIYFSYDVKMKEKGDIPEGYSVSREKKERFSLILESASTNQTSMYLCASSLRGRLFFGSGTQLSVL.

This sequence joins TRBV5-1 and TRBJ1-1; D might be TRBD1 (5 bases). Trimming left V 5 bases short and J 0 bases short, with 14 bases between. From germline, CDR1 is SGHRS and CDR2 YFSETQ. The CDR3 length is 15 residues. CDR3 sequence: CASRPSRALNTEAFF. CDR3 in DNA: TGCGCCAGCAGGCCGTCCAGGGCATTGAACACTGAAGCTTTCTTT.

This clone was observed a single time. The rearrangement links TRBV10-2 to TRBJ2-1, with D possibly matching TRBD2 (5 bases). The V gene lost 1 base and the J gene lost 3 bases, with 10 bases spanning the gap. Germline values: CDR1 WSHSY, CDR2 SAAADI. This CDR3 has 15 residues. The CDR3 DNA sequence: TGCGCCAGCAGTGAGTTGGCGGGCCGCTACAATGAGCAGTTCTTC. Translated: CASSELAGRYNEQFF.

This sequence joins TRBV4-1 and TRBJ2-7; D gene ambiguous. The CDR3 extends over 12 amino acids. Deletions cut 5 bases from V and 0 bases from J, with 5 bases between. CDR1 is MGHRA, CDR2 YSYEKL, per germline. CDR3 sequence reads: CASSDLSYEQYF. The CDR3, as DNA: TGCGCCAGCAGCGACCTCTCCTACGAGCAGTACTTC.

This CDR3 is CASSLAGRGTYEQYF. The CDR3 DNA is TGTGCCAGCAGCTTAGCGGGACGGGGAACCTACGAGCAGTACTTC. The chain joins TRBV7-9 to TRBJ2-7; tentatively, D is TRBD1 or TRBD2 (5 bases each). This CDR3 has 15 residues. Germline CDR1 SEHNR, CDR2 FQNEAQ (reference sequence). V lost 0 bases and J lost 2, with 11 bases in between.

The chain uses TRBV2 and TRBJ2-7, with D maybe TRBD2 (5 bases). V lost 6 bases and J lost 0, with 9 bases in between. Germline CDR1 and CDR2: SNHLY and FYNNEI. The CDR3 sequence is 13 residues long. The DNA of the CDR3 is TGTGCCAGCAGATCGGGGAGCTCCTACGAGCAGTACTTC. Protein product: CASRSGSSYEQYF.

This clone appeared once. J is TRBJ2-2 and V is TRBV7-8; 7 nucleotides agree with TRBD2. Germline-derived CDR1 and CDR2 are SGHVS and FQNEAQ. This CDR3 has 16 amino acids. With V trimmed by 5 bases and J by 3 bases, 9 bases remained unmatched. The CDR3 DNA is TGTGCCAGCAGCCCCCTCGCGGGAGTGGACACCGGGGAGCTGTTTTTT. Translation gives CASSPLAGVDTGELFF.

This chain joins TRBV9 and TRBJ2-7, with D hard to call. The germline V and J ends were trimmed by 4 bases and 6 bases, with 14 bases remaining between them. This CDR3 comprises 13 residues. Looked up from germline, CDR1 is SGDLS and CDR2 is YYNGEE. DNA for the CDR3: TGTGCCAGCAGCCCCTCCGGGTCGAGCGAGCAGTACTTC. Translating gives CASSPSGSSEQYF.

The chain has TRBV5-1 and TRBJ2-7, with TRBD2 identical over 10 bases. Germline loops: CDR1 SGHRS, CDR2 YFSETQ. This CDR3 is 17 amino acids long. Trimming at V came to 3 bases and at J to 0 bases, leaving 9 bases not matched to a gene. As DNA, the CDR3 is TGCGCCAGCAGCTCCCGACTAGCGGGTAGTGTCTCCTACGAGCAGTACTTC. This sequence encodes CASSSRLAGSVSYEQYF.

The chain has TRBV7-2 and TRBJ2-3; no reliable D call. The germline V gene encodes CDR1 SGHTA and CDR2 FQGNSA. The V and J ends lost 4 bases and 4 bases respectively, with 9 bases between them. This CDR3 is built from 13 residues. The CDR3: CASSSIPPDTQYF. Here the CDR3 DNA reads TGTGCCAGCAGCTCTATCCCCCCAGATACGCAGTATTTT.

This chain uses TRBV11-2 with TRBJ2-7, with TRBD1 as a possible D gene (5 bases). The CDR3 spans 13 residues. Germline values: CDR1 SGHAT, CDR2 FQNNGV. With 4 bases removed from V and 2 bases from J, the gap between germline ends came to 9 bases. The CDR3 here is CASSSEDTYEQYF. CDR3 nucleotide sequence: TGTGCCAGCAGCTCCGAGGACACCTACGAGCAGTACTTC.

The chain links TRBV7-8 to TRBJ2-3; 9 nucleotides match TRBD2. Germline values: CDR1 SGHVS, CDR2 FQNEAQ. The CDR3 runs to 16 residues. Losses at the gene ends were 1 base for V and 2 bases for J; bases not matched to a gene: 4. The DNA for the CDR3 is TGTGCCAGCAGCTTAGGAGCGGGAGGTAACACAGATACGCAGTATTTT. Residues: CASSLGAGGNTDTQYF.

The rearrangement links TRBV7-9 to TRBJ1-1; TRBD1 matches at 10 bases. Germline V gene lookup returns CDR1 SEHNR and CDR2 FQNEAQ (reference sequence). The CDR3 spans 15 residues. V shed 5 bases, J shed 5 bases, and the junction held 8 bases outside the gene matches. The CDR3 bases are TGTGCCAGCAGCGGACGGGACAGGGGTAGAACTGAAGCTTTCTTT. It codes for CASSGRDRGRTEAFF.